This T cell receptor (beta chain) was retrieved from a study of tumor-infiltrating lymphocytes in primary liver carcinoma. Study background: The cohort consisted of patients whose primary liver carcinoma was surgically resected.

TCR beta cDNA was made from approximately 500 ng total RNA with a constant-region primer. Three nested multiplex PCR rounds, a slightly modified ARM-PCR, produced the libraries for TCR beta. Amplification in the first two PCR rounds was performed using TRBV1-TRBV30 forward primers and a C-beta reverse primer for roughly 10 cycles each. Using its own MiXCR run on the multiplex PCR reads, TCRdb lists one record per CDR3 protein. The sample includes fewer than 400,000 distinct CDR3 sequences, around three fifths of them seen just once. The source of the blood RNA was unsorted whole blood, and germline DNA was extracted as well. The CDR3 has 13 residues. Trimming stripped 1 base from V and 5 bases from J, with 10 bases between. In germline, CDR1 is SGHDT, CDR2 YYEEEE.

The TCR sequence derives from a woman aged 25 to 39 with primary liver carcinoma and hepatitis B virus infection. The chain uses TRBV5-6 and TRBJ2-7, with D uncertain. The sample was peripheral blood. This CDR3 reads CASSLYARNEQYF. Here the CDR3 DNA reads TGTGCCAGCAGCTTGTACGCCAGGAACGAGCAGTACTTC. Complete variable domain (other parts from reference TRBV5-6 and TRBJ2-7): DAGVTQSPTHLIKTRGQQVTLRCSPKSGHDTVSWYQQALGQGPQFIFQYYEEEERQRGNFPDRFSGHQFPNYSSELNVNALLLGDSALYLCASSLYARNEQYFGPGTRLTVT.